The clone carrying this T cell receptor (beta chain) was found many times. Authors' methods: For papillary thyroid cancer, a distant-metastasis classifier was constructed from CDR3 differences observed across clinicopathological groups. TCRdb re-called clones from the PCR reads using MiXCR. TCRdb, rather than the study authors, made the V and J calls. This table holds about 19,000 clones, around 17% found once. Trimming removed 3 bases from V and 7 bases from J; junction bases left unmatched: 20. This CDR3 has 20 residues. Germline V gene data show CDR1 as LNHDA and CDR2 as SQIVND (reference sequence). These data come from a study of metastatic and nonmetastatic thyroid tumors. All patients reached thyroid surgery having received no treatment beforehand.

V gene TRBV19 combines with J gene TRBJ2-1; the match to TRBD2 covers 11 bases. The sequencing sample was made of blood. This clonotype was obtained from a male donor with papillary thyroid cancer or a benign thyroid nodule (not recorded which). Some clones in this sample may be carry-over from other donors' samples. The CDR3 DNA reads as TGTGCCAGTAGTATTGGCCCGATCCTACTAGCGGGAGTAACGGGGAATGAGCAGTTCTTC. This translates into CASSIGPILLAGVTGNEQFF.